The rows below give T cell receptor beta chains drawn from one sample of a study of T cell responses to AZD1222 COVID-19 vaccine. Data came from immunoSEQ multiplex PCR; TCRdb stores just in-frame clones and leaves some out. Of some 150,000 clones in the sample, approximately 86% were seen once. The material was peripheral blood, obtained after recovery from COVID-19. These receptors originate from an adult who had recovered from COVID-19. CDR3s include the opening cysteine and the closing phenylalanine or tryptophan. The order of the fields is V gene, clone size, J gene, D gene, CDR3 DNA, CDR3 protein. The D gene is left open where the match is weak. Size tells how often a clone was seen (once, few, many) or the class of an expanded clone, and some rows leave it out.

>TRBV25-1|once|TRBJ2-2|NA
TGTGCCAGCAGTGAACGGAGGGGGCAGCTGCAGAACACCGGGGAGCTGTTTTTT
CASSERRGQLQNTGELFF
>TRBV7-9|NA|TRBJ2-7|TRBD1
TGTGCCAGCAGCCCAAGACAGGGAACCTACGAGCAGTACTTC
CASSPRQGTYEQYF
>TRBV9|NA|TRBJ2-7|NA
TGTGCCAGCACCCAACGCCCGGACACCCTAGGAGAGCAGTACTTC
CASTQRPDTLGEQYF
>TRBV7-9|NA|TRBJ2-5|NA
TGTGCCAGCAGGCTGAGCGGGTCCGGGACTTCAGAGACCCAGTACTTC
CASRLSGSGTSETQYF
>TRBV3-1/TRBV3-2|NA|TRBJ1-2|NA
TGTGCCAGCAGCCGGCTCAGTGGCTACACCTTC
CASSRLSGYTF
>TRBV3-1/TRBV3-2|NA|TRBJ2-7|TRBD1
TGTGCCAGCAGCCCGGAGGGACAGGGTCCTTACGAGCAGTACTTC
CASSPEGQGPYEQYF
>TRBV7-2|NA|TRBJ2-1|NA
TGTGCCAGCAGCTTAGCCCAGGGGAATGAGCAGTTCTTC
CASSLAQGNEQFF
>TRBV27|NA|TRBJ1-1|TRBD1
TGTGCCAGCAGATACTCAGGGGGCCCGACTGAAGCTTTCTTT
CASRYSGGPTEAFF
>TRBV13|NA|TRBJ1-5|NA
TGTGCCAGCAGCTTAGGACGGAGACCCAAGGGGGCCCAGCATTTT
CASSLGRRPKGAQHF
>TRBV4-2|NA|TRBJ1-1|NA
TGTGCCAGCAGCCAGGCCTCGGGCCAGTCGGGGGCTGAAGCTTTCTTT
CASSQASGQSGAEAFF
>TRBV10-1|NA|TRBJ2-1|NA
TGCGCCAGCAGTGATATGTTCTTC
CASSDMFF
>TRBV27|NA|TRBJ2-2|NA
TGTGCCAGCAGTTTTTCGGGACGACCCGGGGAGCTGTTTTTT
CASSFSGRPGELFF
>TRBV5-1|NA|TRBJ2-1|NA
TGCGCCAGCAGCTTGGCTGCTAGCGTGCCCTACAATGAGCAGTTCTTC
CASSLAASVPYNEQFF
>TRBV7-3|NA|TRBJ2-1|TRBD1
TGTGCCAGCAGCTTGACTTGGACAGGGGGCGGTGGGTACAATGAGCAGTTCTTC
CASSLTWTGGGGYNEQFF
>TRBV4-2|NA|TRBJ1-2|NA
TGTGCCAGCAGCCAAGATAGGACAGACTATGGCTACACCTTC
CASSQDRTDYGYTF
>TRBV27|NA|TRBJ2-7|NA
TGTGCCAGCAGTCCCGGGGGAGCGGGCTACGAGCAGTACTTC
CASSPGGAGYEQYF
>TRBV7-2|NA|TRBJ2-7|TRBD1
TGTGCCAGCAGCATGGACAGGGCGACCTACGAGCAGTACTTC
CASSMDRATYEQYF
>TRBV25-1|NA|TRBJ1-1|NA
TGTGCCAGCAGACCCCTTGGGGCACTCACTGAAGCTTTCTTT
CASRPLGALTEAFF
>TRBV3-1/TRBV3-2|NA|TRBJ2-5|NA
TGTGCCAGCAGCCATAACAGAAGGGGTGCTACCGAGACCCAGTACTTC
CASSHNRRGATETQYF
>TRBV3-1/TRBV3-2|NA|TRBJ2-7|NA
TGTGCCAGCAGCCTTACCCCGGCCGGGTACGAGCAGTACTTC
CASSLTPAGYEQYF